The next 15 T cell receptor beta chains were all read from a single sample in a study of blood T cell repertoires in COVID-19. Assay used: immunoSEQ multiplex PCR; TCRdb lists only in-frame clones, some missing. The sample lists about 250,000 clones; approximately 89% were seen once. Sequencing was performed on peripheral blood. All receptors come from a woman in her twenties or thirties with COVID-19, enrolled during active disease.

The V gene is TRBV6-5, the J gene TRBJ1-6; D might be TRBD1 (6 bases). Trimming left V 4 bases short and J 3 bases short, with 13 bases between. CDR1 and CDR2 from the germline V gene are MNHEY and SVGAGI. The CDR3 has 16 amino acids. The CDR3 loop reads CASSFGTGIYNSPLHF. Written as DNA, the CDR3 is TGTGCCAGCAGTTTCGGAACAGGGATCTATAATTCACCCCTCCACTTT.

This clone was seen only once. This chain links TRBV9 with TRBJ1-1, with TRBD1 matching 8 bases. Germline trimming cut 5 bases from V and 4 bases from J; bases unmatched to any gene: 13. The CDR3 runs to 16 residues. Germline CDR1 is SGDLS and CDR2 is YYNGEE. For the CDR3, the DNA is TGTGCCAGCAGTTCCCCCGGACAGGGAGAGGGCACTGAAGCTTTCTTT. As protein: CASSSPGQGEGTEAFF.

The V and J genes are TRBV7-2 and TRBJ2-2; D is perhaps TRBD2 (5 bases). The ends were cut back, 1 base at V and 6 bases at J, with 9 bases in the middle. The CDR3 is 14 amino acids. The germline CDR1 and CDR2 sequences are SGHTA and FQGNSA. DNA of the CDR3: TGTGCCAGCAGCTTAGAGGTGGGAGCCGGGGAGCTGTTTTTT. This gives the protein CASSLEVGAGELFF. Drawing the rest from reference TRBV7-2 and TRBJ2-2, the complete variable domain is GAGVSQSPSNKVTEKGKDVELRCDPISGHTALYWYRQSLGQGLEFLIYFQGNSAPDKSGLPSDRFSAERTGGSVSTLTIQRTQQEDSAVYLCASSLEVGAGELFFGEGSRLTVL.

This clone was seen a single time. The genes are TRBV19 and TRBJ1-2, with D possibly matching TRBD1 (5 bases). Germline loops: CDR1 LNHDA, CDR2 SQIVND (reference sequence). V dropped 6 bases and J dropped 4 bases, with 15 bases sitting between them. The CDR3 is 14 residues long. CDR3: CASSWGGLGYGYTF. The CDR3 DNA follows: TGTGCCAGTAGCTGGGGGGGTTTGGGCTATGGCTACACCTTC.

The chain is built from TRBV23-1 and TRBJ2-3; TRBD2 matches 11 bases. TRBV23-1 falls under the ORF class, with uncertain function. V dropped 8 bases and J dropped 2; count of bases not matched to a gene: 21. CDR3 length equals 20 residues. The DNA of the CDR3 is TGCGCCAGCCGACTACGGGAGGATAGCGGGAGGGCTTGGGCCACAGATACGCAGTATTTT. This encodes CASRLREDSGRAWATDTQYF.

The V and J genes are TRBV7-2 and TRBJ2-1; possibly TRBD1 for D (6 bases). Looked up from germline, CDR1 is SGHTA and CDR2 is FQGNSA. Deletions cut 1 base from V and 0 bases from J, with 7 bases between. The CDR3 totals 15 residues. The CDR3 loop is CASSLGQDSYNEQFF. DNA for the CDR3: TGTGCCAGCAGCTTAGGACAGGACTCCTACAATGAGCAGTTCTTC.

The gene calls are TRBV5-1 and TRBJ2-2; 9 bases map to TRBD1. The CDR3 length is 17 residues. Trimming cost V 4 bases and J 7 bases; bases outside gene matches: 14. CDR1 is SGHRS and CDR2 is YFSETQ in the germline V gene. The DNA of the CDR3 is TGCGCCAGCAGCGCTCGAACGCCGGGACAGGGTAGCGGGGAGCTGTTTTTT. This encodes CASSARTPGQGSGELFF.

The chain joins TRBV4-3 to TRBJ2-3, with 10 bases lining up with TRBD1. Unmatched junction bases numbered 1, after V lost 1 base and J lost 3 bases. Per the germline V gene, CDR1 is LGHNA and CDR2 is YSLEER. CDR3 length equals 15 residues. The CDR3 region has the DNA TGCGCCAGCAGCCAAGGGACAGGGGGAACAGATACGCAGTATTTT. This gives the protein CASSQGTGGTDTQYF.

The V gene is TRBV10-3, the J gene TRBJ2-1; 10 bases are a match to TRBD1. The junction had 3 bases not matched to a gene; V was cut back by 9 bases and J by 1 base. The germline V gene has CDR1 ENHRY and CDR2 SYGVKD. This CDR3 spans 14 amino acids. The CDR3 DNA reads as TGTGCCATGGGACAGGGGCCTTCCTACAATGAGCAGTTCTTC. Protein: CAMGQGPSYNEQFF.

The genes are TRBV6-2 or TRBV6-3 and TRBJ2-7, with a tentative D call TRBD2 (5 bases). Trimming pared 5 bases from V and 5 bases from J, leaving 19 bases between. Germline V lookup: CDR1 MNHEY, CDR2 SVGEGT. The CDR3 is made up of 15 amino acids. The CDR3 sequence: CASSKDSPDIHEQYF. As DNA, the CDR3 is TGTGCCAGCAGTAAGGACTCCCCAGACATCCACGAGCAGTACTTC.

The chain uses TRBV5-1 and TRBJ2-1; TRBD2 agrees at 10 bases. There are 18 residues in the CDR3. Germline assignment: CDR1 SGHRS and CDR2 YFSETQ. Germline trimming cut 0 bases from V and 10 bases from J; bases unmatched to any gene: 16. CDR3 in DNA: TGCGCCAGCAGCTTGGGAAGGGGAGCGGGAGGGCCGACCAGGGAGCAGTTCTTC. The encoded protein is CASSLGRGAGGPTREQFF.

J is TRBJ1-4 and V is TRBV12-5, with D hard to call. CDR1 is LGHNT, CDR2 FRNRAP, per germline. This CDR3 region has 14 residues. The V gene lost 2 bases and the J gene lost 8 bases, with 12 bases spanning the gap. The CDR3 nucleotides are TGTGCTAGTGGTTTGTATGATAGAGGGGAAAAACTGTTTTTT. Protein sequence: CASGLYDRGEKLFF. The full variable domain, with the rest looked up from reference TRBV12-5 and TRBJ1-4, is DARVTQTPRHKVTEMGQEVTMRCQPILGHNTVFWYRQTMMQGLELLAYFRNRAPLDDSGMPKDRFSAEMPDATLATLKIQPSEPRDSAVYFCASGLYDRGEKLFFGSGTQLSVL.

The V gene is TRBV25-1, the J gene TRBJ2-7; D may be TRBD1 (5 bases). The CDR3 is 11 residues long. Germline V gene sequence: CDR1 MGHDK, CDR2 SYGVNS. Trimming pared 4 bases from V and 6 bases from J, leaving 7 bases between. CDR3 in amino acids: CASSAGPEQYV. Written as DNA, the CDR3 is TGTGCCAGCAGTGCAGGGCCCGAGCAGTACGTC.

The table lists this clone with a few counts. This chain links TRBV6-5 with TRBJ2-7; 8 bases map to TRBD1. Germline V lookup: CDR1 MNHEY, CDR2 SVGAGI. Trimming at V came to 7 bases and at J to 1 base, leaving 6 bases not matched to a gene. The CDR3 length is 14 residues. The CDR3 protein is CASNLGQGSYEQYV. For the CDR3, the DNA is TGTGCCAGCAATCTCGGACAGGGTTCCTACGAGCAGTACGTC.

V gene TRBV5-6 combines with J gene TRBJ2-2, with D maybe TRBD1 (5 bases). CDR1 and CDR2 from the germline V gene are SGHDT and YYEEEE. CDR3 length: 17 amino acids. V lost 0 bases and J lost 1, with 13 bases in between. CDR3 nucleotides: TGTGCCAGCAGCTTGGTTTATCAGGGTTTGAACACCGGGGAGCTGTTTTTT. This translates into CASSLVYQGLNTGELFF.